Shown below are 28 T cell receptor beta chains from a single sample sequenced in a study of T cell responses to AZD1222 COVID-19 vaccine. Clones were read by immunoSEQ multiplex PCR, and TCRdb kept only the in-frame ones, dropping some. Altogether about 160,000 clones are present, about 90% being singletons, with the ten largest covering more than 5%. The sequences come from peripheral blood, collected on day 0 of AZD1222 vaccination. The receptors originated from an adult in good health.

This chain uses TRBV5-8 with TRBJ1-1, with D tentatively TRBD1 (5 bases). Germline CDR1 SGHTS, CDR2 YDEGEE. This CDR3 has 15 amino acids. The V gene lost 5 bases and the J gene lost 1 base, with 15 bases spanning the gap. The CDR3, as DNA: TGTGCCAGCAGGGGAGGGGTTGGGGAGAACACTGAAGCTTTCTTT. This codes for CASRGGVGENTEAFF.

This clone came up many times. The chain employs TRBV28 and TRBJ1-1; D unclear. With 3 bases removed from V and 2 bases from J, the gap between germline ends came to 4 bases. CDR1 and CDR2 from the germline V gene are MDHEN and SYDVKM. The CDR3 extends over 12 amino acids. The CDR3 reads CASSLINTEAFF. DNA for the CDR3: TGTGCCAGCAGTTTGATAAACACTGAAGCTTTCTTT.

This chain links TRBV27 with TRBJ1-2, with D perhaps TRBD1 (5 bases). Germline values: CDR1 MNHEY, CDR2 SMNVEV (reference sequence). V lost 4 bases and J lost 4, with 13 bases in between. This CDR3 is built from 14 residues. CDR3 in amino acids: CASSWGGELYGYTF. Written as DNA, the CDR3 is TGTGCCAGCAGTTGGGGGGGGGAGCTCTATGGCTACACCTTC.

This chain links TRBV6-5 with TRBJ2-3; 8 bases are a match to TRBD2. The CDR3 has 14 amino acids. J was trimmed by 1 base and V by 6 bases; bases with no gene match: 3. CDR1 and CDR2 (germline): MNHEY, SVGAGI. CDR3 coding DNA: TGTGCCAGCAGGACGGGGGGGGGCACAGATACGCAGTATTTT. Translated, it gives CASRTGGGTDTQYF.

Relative to its sample, this clone is medium-sized (0.01 to 0.1%). The chain links TRBV4-2 to TRBJ1-1; no reliable D call. The V end was cut by 8 bases, the J end by 0 bases, with 16 bases between. Germline lookup yields CDR1 LGHNA and CDR2 YNFKEQ. The CDR3 consists of 15 residues. The CDR3 DNA reads TGTGCCAGCTCGGGGTGGACCGGGATGAACACTGAAGCTTTCTTT. This codes for CASSGWTGMNTEAFF.

Only a few counts were recorded for this clone. This same CDR3 is encoded by further DNA sequences in the sample. The chain couples TRBV9 to TRBJ2-7, with TRBD1 identical over 8 bases. Unmatched junction bases numbered 2, after V lost 0 bases and J lost 3 bases. The CDR3 consists of 14 residues. Germline values: CDR1 SGDLS, CDR2 YYNGEE. The CDR3 is CASSVEDRGYEQYF. CDR3 in DNA: TGTGCCAGCAGCGTAGAAGACAGGGGCTACGAGCAGTACTTC.

This clone was seen once. The CDR3 region is CASSLFPLARSDTQYF. The CDR3 DNA reads as TGTGCCAGCAGTTTATTCCCCCTCGCTAGATCAGATACGCAGTATTTT. This chain joins TRBV27 and TRBJ2-3; the D is unclear. Trimming took 1 base from V and 4 from J, leaving 15 bases between them. Germline CDR1 is MNHEY and CDR2 is SMNVEV (reference sequence). The CDR3 sequence is 16 residues long.

In DNA, the CDR3 is TGTGCCAGCAGTGAAGCGGGACAGAATCAGCCCCAGCATTTT. As protein: CASSEAGQNQPQHF. V usage is TRBV25-1 and J usage is TRBJ1-5; 7 nucleotides line up with TRBD1. J was trimmed by 4 bases and V by 2 bases; bases with no gene match: 2. From germline, CDR1 is MGHDK and CDR2 SYGVNS. The CDR3 sequence is 14 residues long. The full variable domain, completed using reference TRBV25-1 and TRBJ1-5, is EADIYQTPRYLVIGTGKKITLECSQTMGHDKMYWYQQDPGMELHLIHYSYGVNSTEKGDLSSESTVSRIRTEHFPLTLESARPSHTSQYLCASSEAGQNQPQHFGDGTRLSIL.

With regard to this clone: One junction end disagrees with the germline gene, perhaps due to a read error. The chain uses TRBV5-4 and TRBJ1-1; 7 positions agree with TRBD1. The germline V gene encodes CDR1 SGHNT and CDR2 YYREEE (reference sequence). The CDR3 covers 14 residues. CDR3 sequence reads: CASSNRGVKTEAFF. For the CDR3, the DNA is TGTGCCAGCAGCAACAGGGGCGTGAAGACTGAAGCTTTCTTT.

The chain is built from TRBV11-2 and TRBJ2-1, with TRBD1 matching over 8 bases. Germline values: CDR1 SGHAT, CDR2 FQNNGV. The CDR3 has 16 amino acids. V was clipped by 1 base and J by 2 bases; unmatched bases: 4. The CDR3 sequence: CASSLGTGPAYNEQFF. CDR3 DNA: TGTGCCAGCAGCTTAGGGACAGGGCCAGCCTACAATGAGCAGTTCTTC.

The chain is built from TRBV6-2 or TRBV6-3 and TRBJ2-7; D not resolved. Germline CDR1 is MNHEY and CDR2 is SVGEGT. V was shortened by 4 bases and J by 1 base, with 14 bases between the two germline ends. This CDR3 is 15 amino acids long. DNA for the CDR3: TGTGCCAGCAGTTCAAGCAGACTCGGGTCCTACGAGCAGTACTTC. It translates to CASSSSRLGSYEQYF.

J is TRBJ1-1 and V is TRBV19; 7 nucleotides line up with TRBD1. This CDR3 comprises 17 residues. The germline gives CDR1 LNHDA, CDR2 SQIVND (reference sequence). With V trimmed by 5 bases and J by 3 bases, 15 bases remained unmatched. Here the CDR3 reads CASSAGTANRWDTEAFF. The CDR3 DNA reads TGTGCCAGTAGTGCCGGGACAGCGAACCGGTGGGACACTGAAGCTTTCTTT.

V usage is TRBV5-6 and J usage is TRBJ1-6; the D is unclear. CDR3 length: 15 residues. Germline V lookup: CDR1 SGHDT, CDR2 YYEEEE. V shed 0 bases and J shed 8 bases, with 12 bases lying between them. In nucleotides, the CDR3 is TGTGCCAGCAGCTTGGGGAACTCCGGATATTCACCCCTCCACTTT. Protein sequence: CASSLGNSGYSPLHF.

The chain couples TRBV27 to TRBJ2-3, with 7 bases matching TRBD1. The CDR3 is 15 residues long. J was trimmed by 2 bases and V by 1 base; bases with no gene match: 3. Germline V gene sequence: CDR1 MNHEY, CDR2 SMNVEV (reference sequence). The CDR3 loop is CASSLFQGDTDTQYF. The CDR3 DNA reads as TGTGCCAGCAGTTTATTTCAGGGGGACACAGATACGCAGTATTTT.

V gene TRBV11-3 combines with J gene TRBJ1-1; D remains ambiguous. The CDR3 covers 15 residues. Trimming took 3 bases from V and 3 from J, leaving 14 bases between them. Germline V CDR1 and CDR2: SGHNT, YENEEA. The CDR3 region is CASSFSGFRDTEAFF. CDR3 DNA sequence: TGTGCCAGCAGCTTCTCGGGGTTTCGGGACACTGAAGCTTTCTTT.

The chain is built from TRBV24-1 and TRBJ1-1, with D hard to call. CDR1 and CDR2 from the germline V gene are KGHDR and SFDVKD. The V gene lost 5 bases and the J gene lost 1 base, with 4 bases spanning the gap. The CDR3 has 12 amino acids. CDR3 bases: TGTGCCACCAGTGTAGGGAACACTGAAGCTTTCTTT. Translating it yields CATSVGNTEAFF.

The rearrangement uses TRBV18 and TRBJ1-5; the D gene is possibly TRBD1 (5 bases). CDR3 length: 13 amino acids. The germline CDR1 and CDR2 sequences are KGHSH and LQKENI. V was shortened by 2 bases and J by 7 bases, with 9 bases between the two germline ends. Written as DNA, the CDR3 is TGTGCCAGCTCACCAGGCAGGGACCAGCCCCAGCATTTT. Translated: CASSPGRDQPQHF. Combining the CDR3 with reference TRBV18 and TRBJ1-5 gives the whole variable domain NAGVMQNPRHLVRRRGQEARLRCSPMKGHSHVYWYRQLPEEGLKFMVYLQKENIIDESGMPKERFSAEFPKEGPSILRIQQVVRGDSAAYFCASSPGRDQPQHFGDGTRLSIL.

The chain couples TRBV2 to TRBJ1-5; D uncertain. Germline V CDR1 and CDR2: SNHLY, FYNNEI. Deletions cut 2 bases from V and 0 bases from J, with 8 bases between. The CDR3 runs to 15 residues. CDR3 DNA sequence: TGTGCCAGCAGTGAAACTTCGACTAGCAATCAGCCCCAGCATTTT. It translates to CASSETSTSNQPQHF.

The rearrangement links TRBV7-9 to TRBJ1-1; D is ambiguous. Per germline, CDR1 SEHNR and CDR2 FQNEAQ (reference sequence). The length of the CDR3 is 14 residues. V lost 6 bases to trimming and J lost 0 bases, with 11 bases between them. The CDR3 loop reads CASRPGRLNTEAFF. As DNA, the CDR3 is TGTGCCAGCAGACCCGGACGGCTGAACACTGAAGCTTTCTTT. Full variable domain (missing parts from reference TRBV7-9 and TRBJ1-1): DTGVSQNPRHKITKRGQNVTFRCDPISEHNRLYWYRQTLGQGPEFLTYFQNEAQLEKSRLLSDRFSAERPKGSFSTLEIQRTEQGDSAMYLCASRPGRLNTEAFFGQGTRLTVV.

The chain employs TRBV5-6 and TRBJ1-2; TRBD1 matches 10 bases. The CDR3 covers 17 residues. CDR1 and CDR2 from the germline V gene are SGHDT and YYEEEE. Losses at the gene ends were 6 bases for V and 0 bases for J; bases not matched to a gene: 11. This chain's CDR3 is CASTGGQGEGSNYGYTF. The CDR3 coding sequence is TGTGCCAGCACCGGAGGACAGGGGGAAGGGTCTAACTATGGCTACACCTTC.

The chain combines TRBV19 with TRBJ1-1; D is unclear. The CDR3 is 14 residues long. Germline V gene data show CDR1 as LNHDA and CDR2 as SQIVND (reference sequence). V lost 3 bases to trimming and J lost 6 bases, with 14 bases between them. CDR3 region: CASSMSLDSPEAFF. The CDR3 DNA follows: TGTGCCAGTAGTATGTCCCTTGATTCGCCTGAAGCTTTCTTT.

The chain employs TRBV28 and TRBJ1-3; 7 bases agree with TRBD1. The V gene's germline CDR1 is MDHEN and CDR2 SYDVKM. The CDR3 covers 15 residues. V shed 11 bases and J 4 bases; nucleotides not matched to a gene: 14. The CDR3 reads CASHGDSTLGNTIYF. The CDR3 nucleotides are TGTGCCTCCCACGGGGACAGTACTCTAGGAAACACCATATATTTT.

This chain joins TRBV5-5 and TRBJ1-1, with TRBD1 identical over 7 bases. V shed 0 bases and J 6 bases; nucleotides not matched to a gene: 5. The CDR3 has 14 residues. From germline, CDR1 is SGHKS and CDR2 YYEKEE (reference sequence). CDR3 in DNA: TGTGCCAGCAGCTTGGCGACAGGGAAGGCTGAAGCTTTCTTT. Translated, it gives CASSLATGKAEAFF.

The gene calls are TRBV27 and TRBJ1-2, with TRBD1 matching over 9 bases. In germline, CDR1 is MNHEY, CDR2 SMNVEV (reference sequence). After removal of 3 bases from V and 7 bases from J, the junction contained 6 bases not matched to a gene. The CDR3 is made up of 14 amino acids. CDR3 coding DNA: TGTGCCAGCAGTTTCGGACAGGGGCCTGGTGGCTACACCTTC. It translates to CASSFGQGPGGYTF.

The genes are TRBV28 and TRBJ1-2; D not certain. Between the trimmed V and J ends, which lost 4 bases and 6 bases, there was a span of 15 bases. CDR1 is MDHEN and CDR2 is SYDVKM in the germline V gene. CDR3 length: 14 residues. CDR3 bases: TGTGCCAGCAGTTCCCCCCCCTCGGCCGATGGCTACACCTTC. Translating it yields CASSSPPSADGYTF.

This clone has more than one count but fewer than ten. The V gene is TRBV9, the J gene TRBJ1-5; 7 positions agree with TRBD1. The CDR3 sequence is 17 residues long. Per the germline V gene, CDR1 is SGDLS and CDR2 is YYNGEE. The ends lost 9 bases at V and 3 bases at J; junction bases unmatched: 18. The CDR3 DNA is TGTGCCAACCCGGGACAGTGCCCCACCATCTTCAATCAGCCCCAGCATTTT. Translating gives CANPGQCPTIFNQPQHF.

V is TRBV27 and J is TRBJ1-1; D is unresolved. Trimming stripped 0 bases from V and 0 bases from J, with 8 bases between. The germline V gene encodes CDR1 MNHEY and CDR2 SMNVEV (reference sequence). The CDR3 is made up of 15 amino acids. The CDR3 region is CASSLSAAVNTEAFF. DNA for the CDR3: TGTGCCAGCAGTTTATCGGCAGCTGTGAACACTGAAGCTTTCTTT.

J is TRBJ1-4 and V is TRBV7-8; D is unresolved. The V gene's germline CDR1 is SGHVS and CDR2 FQNEAQ. V was trimmed by 4 bases and J by 8 bases, leaving 11 bases between them. This CDR3 comprises 13 residues. The CDR3 region is CASSWGGAEKLFF. The CDR3 DNA sequence: TGTGCCAGCAGCTGGGGTGGAGCGGAAAAACTGTTTTTT.